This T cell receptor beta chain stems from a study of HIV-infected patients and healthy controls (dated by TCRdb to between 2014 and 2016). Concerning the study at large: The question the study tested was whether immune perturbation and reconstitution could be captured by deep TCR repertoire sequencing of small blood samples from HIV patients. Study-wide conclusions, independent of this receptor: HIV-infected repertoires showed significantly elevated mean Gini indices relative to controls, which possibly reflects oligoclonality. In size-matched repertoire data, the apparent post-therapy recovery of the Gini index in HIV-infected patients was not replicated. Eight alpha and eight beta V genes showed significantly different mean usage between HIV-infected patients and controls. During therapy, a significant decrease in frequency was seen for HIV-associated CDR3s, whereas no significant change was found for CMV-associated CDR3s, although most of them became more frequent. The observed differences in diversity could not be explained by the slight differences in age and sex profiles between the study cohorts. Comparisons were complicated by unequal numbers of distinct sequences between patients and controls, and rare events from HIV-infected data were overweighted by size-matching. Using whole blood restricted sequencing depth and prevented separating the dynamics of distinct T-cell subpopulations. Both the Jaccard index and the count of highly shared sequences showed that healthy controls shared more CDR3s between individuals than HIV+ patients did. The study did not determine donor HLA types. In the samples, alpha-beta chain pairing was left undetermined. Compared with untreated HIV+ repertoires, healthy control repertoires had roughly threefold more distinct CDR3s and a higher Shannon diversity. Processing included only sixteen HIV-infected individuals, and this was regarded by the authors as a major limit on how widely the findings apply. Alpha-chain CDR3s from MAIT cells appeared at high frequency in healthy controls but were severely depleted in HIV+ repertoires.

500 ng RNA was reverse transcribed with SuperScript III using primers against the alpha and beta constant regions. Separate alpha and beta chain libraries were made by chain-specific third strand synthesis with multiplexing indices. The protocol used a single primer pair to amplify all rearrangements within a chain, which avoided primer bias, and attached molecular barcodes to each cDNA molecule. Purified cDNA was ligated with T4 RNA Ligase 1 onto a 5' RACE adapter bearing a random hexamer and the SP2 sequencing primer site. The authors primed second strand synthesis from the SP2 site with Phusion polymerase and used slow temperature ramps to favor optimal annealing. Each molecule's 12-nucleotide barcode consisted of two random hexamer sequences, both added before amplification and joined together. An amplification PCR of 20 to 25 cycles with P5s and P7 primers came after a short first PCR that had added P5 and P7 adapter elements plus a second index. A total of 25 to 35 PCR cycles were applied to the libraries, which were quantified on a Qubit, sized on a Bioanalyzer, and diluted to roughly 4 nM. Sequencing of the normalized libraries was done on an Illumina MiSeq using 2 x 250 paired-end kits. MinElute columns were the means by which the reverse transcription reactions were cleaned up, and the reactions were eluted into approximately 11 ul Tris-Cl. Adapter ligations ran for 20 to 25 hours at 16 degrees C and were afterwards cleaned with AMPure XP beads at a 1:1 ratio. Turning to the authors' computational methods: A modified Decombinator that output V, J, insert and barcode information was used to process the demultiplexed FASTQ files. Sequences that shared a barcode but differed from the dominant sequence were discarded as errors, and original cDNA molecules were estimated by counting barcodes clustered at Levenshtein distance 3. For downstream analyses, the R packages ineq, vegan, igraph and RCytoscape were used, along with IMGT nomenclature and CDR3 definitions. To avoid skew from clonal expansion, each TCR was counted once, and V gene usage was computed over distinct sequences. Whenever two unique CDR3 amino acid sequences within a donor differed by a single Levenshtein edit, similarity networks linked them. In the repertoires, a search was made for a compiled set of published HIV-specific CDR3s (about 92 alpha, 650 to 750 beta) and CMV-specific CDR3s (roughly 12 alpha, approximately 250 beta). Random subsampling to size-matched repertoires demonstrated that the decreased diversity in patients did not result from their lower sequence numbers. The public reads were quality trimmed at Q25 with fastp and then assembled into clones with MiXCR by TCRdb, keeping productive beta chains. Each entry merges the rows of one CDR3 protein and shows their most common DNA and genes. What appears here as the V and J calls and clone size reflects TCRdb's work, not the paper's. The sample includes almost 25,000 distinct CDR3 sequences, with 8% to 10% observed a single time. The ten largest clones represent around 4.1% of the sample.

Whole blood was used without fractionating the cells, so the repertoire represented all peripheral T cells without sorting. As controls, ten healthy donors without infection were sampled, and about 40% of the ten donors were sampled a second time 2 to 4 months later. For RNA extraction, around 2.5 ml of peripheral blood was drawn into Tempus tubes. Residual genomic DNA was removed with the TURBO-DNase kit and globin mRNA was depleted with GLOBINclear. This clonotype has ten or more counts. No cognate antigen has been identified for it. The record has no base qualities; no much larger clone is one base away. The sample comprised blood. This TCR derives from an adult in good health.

The DNA reads TGTGCCAGCTCACCCTGGGGGGCCCGTGGCTACACCTTC. Its protein product is CASSPWGARGYTF. Recombination linked TRBV18 to TRBJ1-2; TRBD1 is a possible D gene, resting on 6 matching bases. The CDR3 covers 13 residues, taking in both the cysteine and the phenylalanine. The read is trimmed to its CDR3 DNA, 39 bases read in frame from base 1. The germline V gene specifies KGHSH as CDR1 and LQKENI as CDR2. V sheds 3 bases and J sheds 7 bases, leaving 12 bases between their ends.